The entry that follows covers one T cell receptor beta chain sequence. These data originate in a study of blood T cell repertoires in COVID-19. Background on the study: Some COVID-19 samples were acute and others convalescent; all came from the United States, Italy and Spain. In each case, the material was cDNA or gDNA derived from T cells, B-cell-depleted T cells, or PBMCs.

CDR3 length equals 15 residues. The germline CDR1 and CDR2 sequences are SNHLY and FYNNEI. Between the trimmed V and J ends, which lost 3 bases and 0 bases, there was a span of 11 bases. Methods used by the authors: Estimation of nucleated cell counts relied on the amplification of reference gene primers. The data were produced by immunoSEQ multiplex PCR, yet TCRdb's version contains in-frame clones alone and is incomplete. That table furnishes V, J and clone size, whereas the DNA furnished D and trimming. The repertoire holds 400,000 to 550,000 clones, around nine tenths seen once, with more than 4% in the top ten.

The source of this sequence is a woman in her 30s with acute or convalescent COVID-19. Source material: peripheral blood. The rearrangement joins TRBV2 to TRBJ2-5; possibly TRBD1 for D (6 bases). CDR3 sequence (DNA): TGTGCCAGCAGTGATGGGCAGGGGTACCAAGAGACCCAGTACTTC. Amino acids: CASSDGQGYQETQYF.